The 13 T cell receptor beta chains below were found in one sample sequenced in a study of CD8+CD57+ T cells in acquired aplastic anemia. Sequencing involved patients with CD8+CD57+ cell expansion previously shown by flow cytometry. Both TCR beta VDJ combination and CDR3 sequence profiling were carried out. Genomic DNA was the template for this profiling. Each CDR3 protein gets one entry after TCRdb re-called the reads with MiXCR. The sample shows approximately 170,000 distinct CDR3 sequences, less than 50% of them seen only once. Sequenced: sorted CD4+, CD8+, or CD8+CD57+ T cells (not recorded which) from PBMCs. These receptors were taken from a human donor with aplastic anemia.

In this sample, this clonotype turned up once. For the CDR3, the DNA is TGTGCCAGCACGAGGGACGGAGCTAACTATGGCTACACCTTC. This translates into CASTRDGANYGYTF. The chain links TRBV19 to TRBJ1-2, with a weak D call TRBD1 (5 bases). Trimming stripped 9 bases from V and 0 bases from J, with 14 bases between. Germline loops: CDR1 LNHDA, CDR2 SQIVND (reference sequence). The CDR3 contains 14 residues.

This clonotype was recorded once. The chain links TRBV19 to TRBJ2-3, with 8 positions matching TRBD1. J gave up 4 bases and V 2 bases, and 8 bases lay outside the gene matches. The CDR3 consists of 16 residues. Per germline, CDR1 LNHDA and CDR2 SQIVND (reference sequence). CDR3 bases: TGTGCCAGTAGTATAAGGACGACAGGGGTTCCAGATACGCAGTATTTT. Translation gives CASSIRTTGVPDTQYF.

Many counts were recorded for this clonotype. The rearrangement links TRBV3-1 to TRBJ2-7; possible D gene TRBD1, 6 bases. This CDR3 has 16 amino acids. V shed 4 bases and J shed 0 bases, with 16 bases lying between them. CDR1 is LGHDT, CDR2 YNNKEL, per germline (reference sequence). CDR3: CASSPGFRTVSYEQYF. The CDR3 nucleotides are TGTGCCAGCAGCCCGGGATTCCGGACAGTCTCCTACGAGCAGTACTTC.

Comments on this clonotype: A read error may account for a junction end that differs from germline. The CDR3 coding sequence is TGTGCCAGCAGTACCTCGGACAGGCGCAATCAGCCCCAGCATTTT. Its protein product is CASSTSDRRNQPQHF. V usage is TRBV19 and J usage is TRBJ1-5; 7 bases line up with TRBD1. In germline, CDR1 is LNHDA, CDR2 SQIVND (reference sequence). CDR3 length equals 15 residues.

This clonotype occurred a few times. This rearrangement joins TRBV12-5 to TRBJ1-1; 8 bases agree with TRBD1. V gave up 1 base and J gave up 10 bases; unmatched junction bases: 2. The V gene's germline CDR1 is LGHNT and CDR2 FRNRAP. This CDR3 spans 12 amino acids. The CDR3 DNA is TGTGCTAGTGGTTTGGATGACAGGGGAGCTTTCTTT. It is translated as CASGLDDRGAFF.

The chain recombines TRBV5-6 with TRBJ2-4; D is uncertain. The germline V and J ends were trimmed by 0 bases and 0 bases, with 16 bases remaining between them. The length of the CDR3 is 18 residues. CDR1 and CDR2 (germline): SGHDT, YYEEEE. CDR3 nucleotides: TGTGCCAGCAGCTTGGGAGGTCTGGAAAGGCTAGCCAAAAACATTCAGTACTTC. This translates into CASSLGGLERLAKNIQYF.

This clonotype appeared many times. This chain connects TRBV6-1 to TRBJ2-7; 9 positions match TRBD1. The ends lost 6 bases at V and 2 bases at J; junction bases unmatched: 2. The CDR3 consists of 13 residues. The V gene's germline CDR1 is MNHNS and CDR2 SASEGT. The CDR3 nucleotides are TGTGCCAGCAGGACAGGGGGGGCCTACGAGCAGTACTTC. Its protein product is CASRTGGAYEQYF.

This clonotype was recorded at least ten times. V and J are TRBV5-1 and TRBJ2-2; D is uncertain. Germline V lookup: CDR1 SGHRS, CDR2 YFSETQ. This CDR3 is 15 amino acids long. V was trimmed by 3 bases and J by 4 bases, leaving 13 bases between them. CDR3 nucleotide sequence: TGCGCCAGCAGCTCCCTCGAACATCTCACCGGGGAGCTGTTTTTT. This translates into CASSSLEHLTGELFF.

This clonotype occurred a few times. CDR3 loop: CASSPGVNEQYF. The CDR3 coding sequence is TGTGCCAGCAGCCCCGGGGTTAACGAGCAGTACTTC. The chain uses TRBV7-6 and TRBJ2-7; perhaps TRBD2 as D (5 bases). V lost 5 bases and J 5 bases, leaving 10 bases between the germline ends. There are 12 residues in the CDR3. Germline CDR1 and CDR2: SGHVS and FNYEAQ.

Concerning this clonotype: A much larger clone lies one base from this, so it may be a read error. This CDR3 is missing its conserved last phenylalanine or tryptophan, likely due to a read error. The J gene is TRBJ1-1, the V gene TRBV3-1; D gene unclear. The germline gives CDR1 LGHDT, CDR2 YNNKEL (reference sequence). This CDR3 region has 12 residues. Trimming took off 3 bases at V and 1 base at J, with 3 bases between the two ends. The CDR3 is CASSQENTEAFS. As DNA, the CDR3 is TGTGCCAGCAGCCAGGAGAACACTGAAGCTTTCTCT.

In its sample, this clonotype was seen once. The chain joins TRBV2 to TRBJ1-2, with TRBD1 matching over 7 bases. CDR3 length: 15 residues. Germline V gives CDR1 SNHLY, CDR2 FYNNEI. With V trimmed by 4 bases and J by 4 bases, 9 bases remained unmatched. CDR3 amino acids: CASSARRGMSYGYTF. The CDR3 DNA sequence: TGTGCCAGCAGTGCCCGCAGGGGGATGAGCTATGGCTACACCTTC.

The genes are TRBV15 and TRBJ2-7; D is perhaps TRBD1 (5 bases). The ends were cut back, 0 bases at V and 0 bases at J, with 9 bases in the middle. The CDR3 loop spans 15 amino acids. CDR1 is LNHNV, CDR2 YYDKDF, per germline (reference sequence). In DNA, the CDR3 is TGTGCCACCAGCAGAGATCTGGGGCCCTCCTACGAGCAGTACTTC. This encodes CATSRDLGPSYEQYF.

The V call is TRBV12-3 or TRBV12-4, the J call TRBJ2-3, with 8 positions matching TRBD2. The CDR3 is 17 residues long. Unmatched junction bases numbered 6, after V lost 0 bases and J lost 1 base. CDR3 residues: CASSLALIAGRTDTQYF. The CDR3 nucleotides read TGTGCCAGCAGTTTAGCGCTAATAGCGGGACGCACAGATACGCAGTATTTT.